This note documents a single T cell receptor (beta chain) sequence. This record comes from a study of blood T cell repertoires in COVID-19. Turning to the study itself: Donors in the United States, Italy and Spain gave samples during acute or convalescent COVID-19.

In germline, CDR1 is SGHDT, CDR2 YYEEEE. The CDR3 has 14 residues. The V end was cut by 0 bases, the J end by 7 bases, with 8 bases between. Original data processing: From reference gene primer amplification, estimates of nucleated cell counts were derived. The table came from immunoSEQ multiplex PCR; TCRdb's copy has only in-frame clones and leaves some out. V and J calls and clone size are as listed in that table; D and trimming were resolved from the DNA. The sample lists over 80,000 clones; about 89% were seen once. Material: peripheral blood. The rearrangement links TRBV5-6 to TRBJ1-6, with D possibly being TRBD1 (6 bases). The TCR was taken from a human donor with active COVID-19. The donor label of this sample is uncertain. CDR3 sequence reads: CASSLGRGNSPLHF. The CDR3 DNA follows: TGTGCCAGCAGCTTGGGCAGGGGAAATTCACCCCTCCACTTT. The full variable domain, rest sourced from reference TRBV5-6 and TRBJ1-6, is DAGVTQSPTHLIKTRGQQVTLRCSPKSGHDTVSWYQQALGQGPQFIFQYYEEEERQRGNFPDRFSGHQFPNYSSELNVNALLLGDSALYLCASSLGRGNSPLHFGNGTRLTVT.